This TCR beta chain was identified in a study of radiation and T cells in renal cell carcinoma. General study results and limits: Intratumoral heterogeneity was not captured in these approximately 0.9 g regions. Top 100 clonotypes averaged approximately 54% in irradiated versus 43% in nephrectomy-only tumors.

Points on this clone: The antigen remains unidentified.

Specified treatment: treatment-naive control, cytoreductive nephrectomy. Controls included a few female and about 10 male donors, resected 2011 to 2014. Data came from immunoSEQ multiplex PCR; TCRdb stores just in-frame clones and leaves some out. The table records about 25,000 clones, 58% of them present only once. The CDR3 is 16 amino acids. Trimming took off 0 bases at V and 5 bases at J, with 16 bases between the two ends. Germline V gene sequence: CDR1 MGHRA, CDR2 YSYEKL. The origin of this receptor is a man in his forties with renal cell carcinoma. Source: tumor tissue, taken from a patient whose treatment was nephrectomy without radiotherapy. The genes are TRBV4-1 and TRBJ1-2, with D hard to call. CDR3 DNA sequence: TGCGCCAGCAGCCAAGAGGTTCGCTTGGTCTCGTATGGCTACACCTTC. Its translation is CASSQEVRLVSYGYTF.